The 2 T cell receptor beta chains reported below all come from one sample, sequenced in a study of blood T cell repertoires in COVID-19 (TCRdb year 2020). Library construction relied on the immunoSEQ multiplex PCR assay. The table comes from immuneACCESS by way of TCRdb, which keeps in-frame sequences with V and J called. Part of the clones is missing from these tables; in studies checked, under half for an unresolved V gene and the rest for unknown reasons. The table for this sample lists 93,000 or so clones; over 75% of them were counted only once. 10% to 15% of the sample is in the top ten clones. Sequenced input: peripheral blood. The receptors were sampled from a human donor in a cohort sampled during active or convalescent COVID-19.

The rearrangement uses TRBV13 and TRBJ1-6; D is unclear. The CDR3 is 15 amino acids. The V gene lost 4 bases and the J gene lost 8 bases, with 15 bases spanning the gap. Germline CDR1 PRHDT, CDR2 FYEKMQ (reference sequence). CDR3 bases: TGTGCCAGCAGCTCCGCCGGGGTAGGTTATTCACCCCTCCACTTT. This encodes CASSSAGVGYSPLHF.

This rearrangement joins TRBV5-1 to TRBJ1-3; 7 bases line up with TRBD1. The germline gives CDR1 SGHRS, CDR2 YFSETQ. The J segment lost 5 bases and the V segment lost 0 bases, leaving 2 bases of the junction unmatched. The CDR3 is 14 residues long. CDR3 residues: CASSLGQGRNTIYF. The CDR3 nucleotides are TGCGCCAGCAGCTTGGGACAGGGACGAAACACCATATATTTT.